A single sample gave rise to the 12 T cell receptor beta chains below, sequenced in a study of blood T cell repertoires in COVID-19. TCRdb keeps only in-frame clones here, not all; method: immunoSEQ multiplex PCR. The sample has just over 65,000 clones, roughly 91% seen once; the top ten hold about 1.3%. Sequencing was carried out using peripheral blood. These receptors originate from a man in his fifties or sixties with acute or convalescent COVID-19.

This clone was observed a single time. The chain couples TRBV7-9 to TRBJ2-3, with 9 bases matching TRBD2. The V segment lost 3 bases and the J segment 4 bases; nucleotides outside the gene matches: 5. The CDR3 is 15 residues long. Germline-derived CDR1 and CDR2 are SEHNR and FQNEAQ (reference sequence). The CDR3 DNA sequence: TGTGCCAGCAGCTTCGCCGCGGGGGGGGCAGATACGCAGTATTTT. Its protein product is CASSFAAGGADTQYF.

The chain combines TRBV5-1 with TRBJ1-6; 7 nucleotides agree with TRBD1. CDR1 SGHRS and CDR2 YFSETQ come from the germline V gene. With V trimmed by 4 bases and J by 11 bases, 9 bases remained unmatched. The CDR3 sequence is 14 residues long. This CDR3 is CASSAQTGSAPLHF. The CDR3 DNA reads TGCGCCAGCAGCGCGCAGACAGGGTCTGCACCCCTCCACTTT.

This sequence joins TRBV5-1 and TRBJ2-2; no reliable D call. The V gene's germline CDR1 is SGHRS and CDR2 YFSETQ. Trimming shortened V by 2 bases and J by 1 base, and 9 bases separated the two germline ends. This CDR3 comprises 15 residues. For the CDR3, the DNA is TGCGCCAGCAGCTTCGATCCAGGGAACACCGGGGAGCTGTTTTTT. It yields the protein CASSFDPGNTGELFF.

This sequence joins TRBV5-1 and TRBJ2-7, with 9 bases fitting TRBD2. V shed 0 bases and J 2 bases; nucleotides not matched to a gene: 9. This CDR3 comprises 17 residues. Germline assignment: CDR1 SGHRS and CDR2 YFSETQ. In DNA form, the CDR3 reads TGCGCCAGCAGCTTGGCAAGCGGGGGGCTTCGCCCCTACGAGCAGTACTTC. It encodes CASSLASGGLRPYEQYF.

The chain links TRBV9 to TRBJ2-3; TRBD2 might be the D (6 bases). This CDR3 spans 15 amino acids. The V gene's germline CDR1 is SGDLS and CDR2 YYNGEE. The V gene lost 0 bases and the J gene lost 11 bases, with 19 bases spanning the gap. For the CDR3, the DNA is TGTGCCAGCAGCGTAGGGGACTTAGCCGGGCTGAGGCAGTATTTT. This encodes CASSVGDLAGLRQYF.

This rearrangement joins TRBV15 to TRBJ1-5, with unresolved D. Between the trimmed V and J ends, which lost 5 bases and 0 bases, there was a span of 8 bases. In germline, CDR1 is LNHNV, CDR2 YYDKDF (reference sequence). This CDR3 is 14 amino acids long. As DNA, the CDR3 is TGTGCCACCAGCTATCGCGATAGCAATCAGCCCCAGCATTTT. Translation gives CATSYRDSNQPQHF.

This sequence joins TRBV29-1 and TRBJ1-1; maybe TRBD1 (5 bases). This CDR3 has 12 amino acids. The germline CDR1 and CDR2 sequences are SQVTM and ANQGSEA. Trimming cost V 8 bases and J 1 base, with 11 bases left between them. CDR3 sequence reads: CSSGQTNTEAFF. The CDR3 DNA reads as TGCAGCTCCGGACAAACGAACACTGAAGCTTTCTTT.

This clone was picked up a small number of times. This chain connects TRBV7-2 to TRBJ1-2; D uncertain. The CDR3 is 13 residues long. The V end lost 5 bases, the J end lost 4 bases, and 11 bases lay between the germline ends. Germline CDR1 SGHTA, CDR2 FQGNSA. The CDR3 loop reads CASSLDTTYGYTF. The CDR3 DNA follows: TGTGCCAGCAGCCTAGATACTACCTATGGCTACACCTTC.

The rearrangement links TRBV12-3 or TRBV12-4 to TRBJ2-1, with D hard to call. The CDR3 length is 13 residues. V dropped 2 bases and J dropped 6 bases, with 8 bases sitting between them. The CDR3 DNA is TGTGCCAGCAGTTTAAGAGCGCGCAATGAGCAGTTCTTC. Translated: CASSLRARNEQFF.

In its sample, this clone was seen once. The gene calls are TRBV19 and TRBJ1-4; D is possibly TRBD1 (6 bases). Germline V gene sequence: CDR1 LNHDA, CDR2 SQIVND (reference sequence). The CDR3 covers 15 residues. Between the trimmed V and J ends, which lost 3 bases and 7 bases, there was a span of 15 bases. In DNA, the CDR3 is TGTGCCAGTAGTATCGGGGGGGCGCCCGGTGAAAAACTGTTTTTT. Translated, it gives CASSIGGAPGEKLFF. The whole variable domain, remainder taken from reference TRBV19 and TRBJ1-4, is DGGITQSPKYLFRKEGQNVTLSCEQNLNHDAMYWYRQDPGQGLRLIYYSQIVNDFQKGDIAEGYSVSREKKESFPLTVTSAQKNPTAFYLCASSIGGAPGEKLFFGSGTQLSVL.

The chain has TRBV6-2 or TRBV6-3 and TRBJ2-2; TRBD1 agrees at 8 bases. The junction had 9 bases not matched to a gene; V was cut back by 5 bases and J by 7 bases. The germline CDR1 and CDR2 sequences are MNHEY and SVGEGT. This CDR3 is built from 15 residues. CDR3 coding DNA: TGTGCCAGCAGTAAACGACAGGGGATGGGCGGGGAGCTGTTTTTT. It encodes CASSKRQGMGGELFF.

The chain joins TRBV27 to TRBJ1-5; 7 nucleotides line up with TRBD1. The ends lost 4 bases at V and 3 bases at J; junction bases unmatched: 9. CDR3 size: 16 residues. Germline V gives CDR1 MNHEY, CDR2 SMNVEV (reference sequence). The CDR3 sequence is CASSSRQGGLNQPQHF. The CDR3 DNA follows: TGTGCCAGCAGTTCTAGACAGGGTGGGCTCAATCAGCCCCAGCATTTT.